This paragraph covers one T cell receptor beta chain sequence. The record originates from a study of shared clonotypes between healthy human individuals. V shed 6 bases and J shed 7 bases, with 18 bases lying between them. The CDR3 is 15 residues long. Germline loops: CDR1 MDHEN, CDR2 SYDVKM. Deep-level settings were used for running the assay. Authors' data handling: Filtering of immunoSEQ junctional sequences could not match full-length read filtering. Here immunoSEQ multiplex PCR was the method, and the copy in TCRdb shows in-frame clones only, minus some. V, J and clone size reflect that table, while D and trimming were determined from the DNA. This table holds about 490,000 clones, about 79% found once. Researchers drew on roughly 89 million PBMCs for genomic DNA from unsorted samples.

The sequenced sample was PBMCs. This sequence originates from a woman aged 40 to 50 in good health. Some clones in this sample may be carry-over from other donors' samples. The V call is TRBV28, the J call TRBJ1-4; D not certain. CDR3 bases: TGTGCCAGCAGCCCGTTTGTGAGGGCTGTTGAAAAACTGTTTTTT. Its protein is CASSPFVRAVEKLFF.